Below are 22 T cell receptor beta chains sequenced from a single sample in a study of human T cells and chemical hapten exposure. TCRdb ran MiXCR on the RACE reads and lists one entry per CDR3 protein. The table has 350,000 or so distinct CDR3 sequences, roughly 6.9% seen once. Described time point: patch test 1, 2 weeks after DPC sensitization. Treatment: therapeutic diphenylcyclopropenone sensitization with weekly scalp DPC. This material consisted of whole blood, taken in connection with sensitization to the hapten diphenylcyclopropenone (DPC). The receptor source for this set is a woman under 30 with alopecia areata. Some clones in this sample may be carry-over from other donors' samples.

J is TRBJ2-3 and V is TRBV7-3, with D possibly being TRBD1 (6 bases). Trimming removed 4 bases from V and 0 bases from J, with 14 bases in between. CDR3 length equals 16 residues. Germline V CDR1 and CDR2: SGHTA, FQGTGA. The CDR3 DNA follows: TGTGCCAGCAGCTCGGGGACACAGCCTAGCACAGATACGCAGTATTTT. Amino acids: CASSSGTQPSTDTQYF.

The table lists this clonotype with a few counts. The chain links TRBV11-2 to TRBJ2-3; D perhaps matches TRBD2 (6 bases). Germline loops: CDR1 SGHAT, CDR2 FQNNGV. The CDR3 spans 13 residues. V was trimmed by 5 bases and J by 6 bases, leaving 12 bases between them. Here the CDR3 DNA reads TGTGCCAGCAGCAACGGGCTAGCGGATACGCAGTATTTT. Its protein product is CASSNGLADTQYF. Full variable domain (remainder filled in from reference TRBV11-2 and TRBJ2-3): EAGVAQSPRYKIIEKRQSVAFWCNPISGHATLYWYQQILGQGPKLLIQFQNNGVVDDSQLPKDRFSAERLKGVDSTLKIQPAKLEDSAVYLCASSNGLADTQYFGPGTRLTVL.

This clonotype was seen more than once but under ten times. The gene calls are TRBV10-3 and TRBJ2-7; D unresolved. Trimming pared 3 bases from V and 7 bases from J, leaving 16 bases between. Germline CDR1 ENHRY, CDR2 SYGVKD. This CDR3 is 14 amino acids long. CDR3 DNA: TGTGCCATCAGTGATGGACGACGGTCCGGGGAGCAGTACTTC. This gives the protein CAISDGRRSGEQYF.

V and J are TRBV6-2 or TRBV6-3 and TRBJ2-1; 9 bases map to TRBD2. The CDR3 runs to 17 residues. The germline V gene has CDR1 MNHEY and CDR2 SVGEGT. V dropped 4 bases and J dropped 7; count of bases not matched to a gene: 14. The chain's CDR3 is CASSFSLSGGPENEQFF. CDR3 sequence (DNA): TGTGCCAGCAGTTTTTCCCTCAGCGGGGGGCCGGAGAATGAGCAGTTCTTC.

In this sample, this clonotype turned up a few times. This rearrangement joins TRBV29-1 to TRBJ1-1; D is uncertain. The length of the CDR3 is 9 residues. From germline, CDR1 is SQVTM and CDR2 ANQGSEA. CDR3 sequence: CSASEGAFF. In nucleotides, the CDR3 is TGCAGTGCCTCGGAGGGAGCTTTCTTT.

The chain is built from TRBV4-2 and TRBJ2-3; 8 bases agree with TRBD1. The germline CDR1 and CDR2 sequences are LGHNA and YNFKEQ. The V and J ends lost 2 bases and 2 bases, in that order; junction bases with no gene match: 6. This CDR3 spans 16 amino acids. The CDR3 loop is CASSQTPGQATDTQYF. The CDR3 region has the DNA TGTGCCAGCAGCCAAACCCCGGGACAGGCCACAGATACGCAGTATTTT.

This clonotype has a handful of counts. This chain uses TRBV7-2 with TRBJ1-1; D unresolved. This CDR3 is 15 amino acids long. V lost 5 bases, J lost 6 bases, and 19 bases lay in between. Germline CDR1 reads SGHTA; CDR2 reads FQGNSA. The CDR3 DNA reads as TGTGCCAGCAGCCAGCGGGGAGGGAGGTTTGCTGAAGCTTTCTTT. Translation gives CASSQRGGRFAEAFF.

This clonotype occurred a few times. The rearrangement uses TRBV6-2 or TRBV6-3 and TRBJ1-1; D is ambiguous. CDR3 size: 13 residues. The germline CDR1 and CDR2 sequences are MNHEY and SVGEGT. The germline V and J ends were trimmed by 2 bases and 5 bases, with 9 bases remaining between them. The CDR3 DNA is TGTGCCAGCAGTTACCCGATGGAAACTGAAGCTTTCTTT. It is translated as CASSYPMETEAFF.

The chain recombines TRBV7-9 with TRBJ1-1; D remains ambiguous. The CDR3 has 12 residues. The ends were cut back, 5 bases at V and 4 bases at J, with 8 bases in the middle. Germline V gene lookup returns CDR1 SEHNR and CDR2 FQNEAQ (reference sequence). CDR3 nucleotides: TGTGCCAGCAGCCGGCAGATCACTGAAGCTTTCTTT. Translated: CASSRQITEAFF.

Many counts were recorded for this clonotype. The chain recombines TRBV4-1 with TRBJ1-1; D is perhaps TRBD1 (6 bases). V dropped 4 bases and J dropped 0 bases, with 12 bases sitting between them. The CDR3 is made up of 15 amino acids. The germline V gene has CDR1 MGHRA and CDR2 YSYEKL. CDR3 amino acids: CASSLETGLNTEAFF. The CDR3 bases are TGCGCCAGCAGCCTGGAGACAGGTTTGAACACTGAAGCTTTCTTT.

The table lists this clonotype with a few counts. The chain has TRBV5-4 and TRBJ2-3, with 9 bases fitting TRBD2. The CDR3 is 17 residues long. The J segment lost 6 bases and the V segment lost 0 bases, leaving 11 bases of the junction unmatched. From germline, CDR1 is SGHNT and CDR2 YYREEE (reference sequence). Here the CDR3 DNA reads TGTGCCAGCAGCTTGGCCAGAGGGCTAGCGGGGTCGGATACGCAGTATTTT. Protein: CASSLARGLAGSDTQYF.

This clonotype was counted at least ten times. The V call is TRBV6-2 or TRBV6-3, the J call TRBJ1-1; TRBD1 agrees at 12 bases. The CDR3 loop spans 19 amino acids. Looked up from germline, CDR1 is MNHEY and CDR2 is SVGEGT. V lost 0 bases and J lost 1; bases outside the gene matches: 9. CDR3 region: CASSYSLGQGAGRNTEAFF. For the CDR3, the DNA is TGTGCCAGCAGTTACTCCCTGGGACAGGGGGCTGGACGGAACACTGAAGCTTTCTTT.

This sequence joins TRBV29-1 and TRBJ2-3; D may be TRBD1 or TRBD2 (6 bases each). V was shortened by 0 bases and J by 4 bases, with 20 bases between the two germline ends. Germline lookup yields CDR1 SQVTM and CDR2 ANQGSEA. The CDR3 is 17 residues long. CDR3 sequence: CSVEDQIGGGSPDTQYF. Here the CDR3 DNA reads TGCAGCGTTGAAGATCAAATTGGAGGGGGGTCCCCAGATACGCAGTATTTT.

This clonotype was recorded many times. The chain recombines TRBV28 with TRBJ2-7, with D uncertain. Trimming took 6 bases from V and 0 from J, leaving 12 bases between them. This CDR3 is built from 14 residues. Per germline, CDR1 MDHEN and CDR2 SYDVKM. CDR3 loop: CASSPGATSYEQYF. The CDR3 coding sequence is TGTGCCAGCAGCCCTGGCGCAACCTCCTACGAGCAGTACTTC.

The chain carries TRBV6-6 and TRBJ2-1, with 7 bases identical to TRBD2. The ends lost 0 bases at V and 8 bases at J; junction bases unmatched: 7. The CDR3 totals 15 residues. Germline V gives CDR1 MNHNY, CDR2 SVGAGI (reference sequence). This CDR3 reads CASSYSRDRGDEQFF. Written as DNA, the CDR3 is TGTGCCAGCAGTTACTCACGTGACCGGGGGGATGAGCAGTTCTTC.

This chain joins TRBV20-1 and TRBJ2-7; D remains unclear. V was pared by 4 bases and J by 3 bases, with 7 bases between. Looked up from germline, CDR1 is DFQATT and CDR2 is SNEGSKA (reference sequence). There are 11 residues in the CDR3. The CDR3 coding sequence is TGCAGTGCTACTATGCGCTACGAGCAGTACTTC. It encodes CSATMRYEQYF.

This clonotype was seen a few times. V gene TRBV19 combines with J gene TRBJ2-7; D is possibly TRBD1 or TRBD2 (5 bases each). V was shortened by 5 bases and J by 3 bases, with 20 bases between the two germline ends. This CDR3 has 16 amino acids. The germline gives CDR1 LNHDA, CDR2 SQIVND (reference sequence). The CDR3 DNA sequence: TGTGCCAGTAGTCGTTCCCCGGGACCGGAAGGCTACGAGCAGTACTTC. Residues: CASSRSPGPEGYEQYF.

This clonotype has only a few counts. The chain has TRBV20-1 and TRBJ2-3; D possibly uses TRBD1 or TRBD2 (5 bases each). Germline V gene data show CDR1 as DFQATT and CDR2 as SNEGSKA (reference sequence). The CDR3 contains 15 residues. The V gene lost 4 bases and the J gene lost 2 bases, with 16 bases spanning the gap. DNA of the CDR3: TGCAGTGCTATCCGGGACCGTACGTACACAGATACGCAGTATTTT. Its translation: CSAIRDRTYTDTQYF.

The chain couples TRBV20-1 to TRBJ2-1; 12 bases match TRBD2. The length of the CDR3 is 15 residues. Trimming took 6 bases from V and 3 from J; bases not matched to a gene: 6. Germline-derived CDR1 and CDR2 are DFQATT and SNEGSKA (reference sequence). The CDR3 sequence: CSAPRTSGDYNEQFF. The CDR3 region has the DNA TGCAGTGCCCCCAGGACTAGCGGGGACTACAATGAGCAGTTCTTC.

This clonotype turned up a few times. The chain uses TRBV20-1 and TRBJ2-7; D not resolved. Germline CDR1 reads DFQATT; CDR2 reads SNEGSKA (reference sequence). V was pared by 3 bases and J by 0 bases, with 12 bases between. CDR3 length equals 14 residues. CDR3 protein: CSASGPKPSYEQYF. The DNA of the CDR3 is TGCAGTGCTAGCGGCCCGAAGCCCTCCTACGAGCAGTACTTC.

J is TRBJ1-5 and V is TRBV20-1; D might be TRBD1 (6 bases). The V end lost 6 bases, the J end lost 1 base, and 10 bases lay between the germline ends. This CDR3 region has 13 residues. Germline V gives CDR1 DFQATT, CDR2 SNEGSKA (reference sequence). The CDR3 sequence: CSATQGSNQPQHF. The CDR3, as DNA: TGCAGTGCAACACAGGGAAGCAATCAGCCCCAGCATTTT.

The table lists this clonotype with a few counts. The rearrangement joins TRBV11-2 to TRBJ2-3; TRBD2 aligns across 11 bases. V was clipped by 5 bases and J by 4 bases; unmatched bases: 2. The germline gives CDR1 SGHAT, CDR2 FQNNGV. The CDR3 has 14 residues. The CDR3 protein is CASSPSGGSDTQYF. The CDR3 DNA reads as TGTGCCAGCAGCCCTAGCGGGGGGTCAGATACGCAGTATTTT.